This T cell receptor beta chain was documented in a study of blood T cell repertoires in COVID-19. Turning to the study itself: COVID-19 samples, acute and convalescent, were from the United States, Italy and Spain. PBMCs, B-cell-depleted T cells, or T cells were the source of the cDNA or gDNA that made up the material.

Repertoires were generated with immunoSEQ multiplex PCR, while TCRdb's copy carries only in-frame clones and drops some. The sample consists of more than 100,000 clones, just over 85% of them appearing once. The CDR3 is 15 residues long. The germline V gene has CDR1 SGHKS and CDR2 YYEKEE (reference sequence). V lost 4 bases, J lost 5 bases, and 7 bases stayed unmatched. J is TRBJ2-2 and V is TRBV5-5; 8 bases fit TRBD1. Material for sequencing was peripheral blood. The sequence was collected from a man in his forties or fifties with acute or convalescent COVID-19. The CDR3 DNA follows: TGTGCCAGCAGCCGGGACAGGTTACGAACCGGGGAGCTGTTTTTT. Protein: CASSRDRLRTGELFF.